The 19 T cell receptor beta chains below all came from one sample that was sequenced in a study of cytomegalovirus exposure and HLA in healthy donors. 13 Jbeta primers and 60 Vbeta primers were used for the PCR. Assay: immunoSEQ multiplex PCR; the TCRdb copy retains only in-frame clones and omits some. Its clone listing holds 25,000 to 30,000 clones. Material for sequencing was PBMCs. The receptors were gathered from a man aged 25 to 40 in good health and CMV-seronegative.

The chain recombines TRBV7-2 with TRBJ2-7, with 10 bases identical to TRBD2. The CDR3 has 15 amino acids. CDR1 and CDR2 from the germline V gene are SGHTA and FQGNSA. The J segment lost 3 bases and the V segment lost 3 bases, leaving 5 bases of the junction unmatched. Here the CDR3 DNA reads TGTGCCAGCAGCTTCCTAGCGGGAGTAAACTACGAGCAGTACTTC. Protein sequence: CASSFLAGVNYEQYF.

By frequency, this clone registers medium-sized. The V call is TRBV10-3, the J call TRBJ1-2; D ambiguous. This CDR3 contains 13 residues. Trimming cost V 6 bases and J 6 bases, with 14 bases left between them. Looked up from germline, CDR1 is ENHRY and CDR2 is SYGVKD. The CDR3 region has the DNA TGTGCCATCAGGAGGCCGGGAGAAGATGGCTACACCTTC. Its protein is CAIRRPGEDGYTF.

V and J are TRBV7-9 and TRBJ2-5, with 9 positions matching TRBD1. In germline, CDR1 is SEHNR, CDR2 FQNEAQ (reference sequence). This CDR3 spans 18 amino acids. V was pared by 6 bases and J by 4 bases, with 18 bases of the junction left unmatched. In DNA form, the CDR3 reads TGTGCCAGCAGTAACCCCCACACAGGGGGCAAGAAACGAGAGACCCAGTACTTC. Translation gives CASSNPHTGGKKRETQYF.

The chain recombines TRBV5-6 with TRBJ2-7; 7 nucleotides line up with TRBD1. With 4 bases clipped from V and 5 bases from J, the junction kept 6 bases outside the gene matches. The CDR3 spans 13 residues. The germline V gene encodes CDR1 SGHDT and CDR2 YYEEEE. The CDR3 loop reads CASSLSGTDEQYF. The DNA of the CDR3 is TGTGCCAGCAGCCTCTCCGGGACAGACGAGCAGTACTTC.

The rearrangement joins TRBV5-6 to TRBJ2-1; the match to TRBD1 covers 11 bases. The CDR3 runs to 16 residues. Germline V gene lookup returns CDR1 SGHDT and CDR2 YYEEEE. Germline trimming cut 4 bases from V and 10 bases from J; bases unmatched to any gene: 13. For the CDR3, the DNA is TGTGCCAGCAGCGCCCCGGGACAGGGGGACCTTTTGGAGCAGTTCTTC. It specifies CASSAPGQGDLLEQFF. The full variable domain, rest sourced from reference TRBV5-6 and TRBJ2-1, is DAGVTQSPTHLIKTRGQQVTLRCSPKSGHDTVSWYQQALGQGPQFIFQYYEEEERQRGNFPDRFSGHQFPNYSSELNVNALLLGDSALYLCASSAPGQGDLLEQFFGPGTRLTVL.

The chain combines TRBV28 with TRBJ1-5, with TRBD1 matching 10 bases. CDR1 MDHEN and CDR2 SYDVKM come from the germline V gene. The CDR3 length is 15 residues. V was pared by 4 bases and J by 8 bases, with 8 bases of the junction left unmatched. This CDR3 is CASSSLGQGVKPQHF. Here the CDR3 DNA reads TGTGCCAGCAGTTCACTTGGACAGGGGGTGAAGCCCCAGCATTTT.

The rearrangement joins TRBV20-1 to TRBJ2-3; D gene ambiguous. Trimming stripped 3 bases from V and 6 bases from J, with 4 bases between. The CDR3 is made up of 10 amino acids. Germline CDR1 DFQATT, CDR2 SNEGSKA (reference sequence). The CDR3 loop is CSASEDTQYF. The CDR3 bases are TGCAGTGCTAGCGAGGATACGCAGTATTTT.

The V call is TRBV5-1, the J call TRBJ2-1, with D maybe TRBD1 (5 bases). Looked up from germline, CDR1 is SGHRS and CDR2 is YFSETQ. Trimming took 7 bases from V and 1 from J, leaving 9 bases between them. The CDR3 spans 13 residues. The CDR3 nucleotides are TGCGCCAGCGCAGGGTTTTCCTACAATGAGCAGTTCTTC. Protein: CASAGFSYNEQFF.

The V gene is TRBV18, the J gene TRBJ2-7; no clear D. This CDR3 contains 14 residues. V was trimmed by 1 base and J by 0 bases, leaving 7 bases between them. CDR1 is KGHSH and CDR2 is LQKENI in the germline V gene. For the CDR3, the DNA is TGTGCCAGCTCACCACGCACAGACTCCTACGAGCAGTACTTC. Protein: CASSPRTDSYEQYF.

The chain combines TRBV15 with TRBJ2-7, with D perhaps matching TRBD2 (7 bases). V was trimmed by 4 bases and J by 7 bases, leaving 23 bases between them. This CDR3 region has 16 residues. CDR1 and CDR2 (germline): LNHNV, YYDKDF (reference sequence). This chain's CDR3 is CATSKGGIAGVGEQYF. The CDR3 nucleotides are TGTGCCACCAGCAAAGGGGGTATAGCGGGTGTAGGTGAGCAGTACTTC.

The chain employs TRBV5-1 and TRBJ2-7; D gene ambiguous. The germline V and J ends were trimmed by 2 bases and 0 bases, with 6 bases remaining between them. The CDR3 loop spans 13 amino acids. Germline V lookup: CDR1 SGHRS, CDR2 YFSETQ. The CDR3 region is CASSFENSYEQYF. CDR3 nucleotides: TGCGCCAGCAGCTTCGAGAACTCCTACGAGCAGTACTTC.

The chain has TRBV19 and TRBJ2-2; 9 positions match TRBD1. The CDR3 consists of 15 residues. Germline V gene sequence: CDR1 LNHDA, CDR2 SQIVND (reference sequence). Germline trimming cut 6 bases from V and 4 bases from J; bases unmatched to any gene: 6. CDR3 in amino acids: CASSRGTGSTGELFF. The CDR3 DNA sequence: TGTGCCAGTAGCCGAGGGACAGGGAGCACCGGGGAGCTGTTTTTT.

V and J are TRBV19 and TRBJ1-2; no reliable D call. The V end was cut by 5 bases, the J end by 4 bases, with 23 bases between. This CDR3 spans 17 amino acids. The germline V gene has CDR1 LNHDA and CDR2 SQIVND (reference sequence). CDR3: CASSSLSAGGQFYGYTF. The DNA of the CDR3 is TGTGCCAGTAGTTCACTCTCCGCGGGCGGGCAGTTCTATGGCTACACCTTC. Full variable domain (rest looked up from reference TRBV19 and TRBJ1-2): DGGITQSPKYLFRKEGQNVTLSCEQNLNHDAMYWYRQDPGQGLRLIYYSQIVNDFQKGDIAEGYSVSREKKESFPLTVTSAQKNPTAFYLCASSSLSAGGQFYGYTFGSGTRLTVV.

The chain combines TRBV19 with TRBJ1-2; 7 bases are shared with TRBD1. Germline values: CDR1 LNHDA, CDR2 SQIVND (reference sequence). The junction had 10 bases not matched to a gene; V was cut back by 4 bases and J by 8 bases. The CDR3 contains 14 residues. CDR3 sequence: CASSTQTGTGGYTF. The CDR3 region has the DNA TGTGCCAGTAGTACCCAGACAGGGACGGGCGGCTACACCTTC.

This chain connects TRBV10-3 to TRBJ2-3; the match to TRBD2 covers 14 bases. The junction had 4 bases not matched to a gene; V was cut back by 10 bases and J by 4 bases. This CDR3 has 14 amino acids. CDR1 is ENHRY and CDR2 is SYGVKD in the germline V gene. In nucleotides, the CDR3 is TGTGCCACCTGGACTAGCGGGGGGCCAGATACGCAGTATTTT. It specifies CATWTSGGPDTQYF.

CDR3 residues: CASSLAGLGPQETQYF. In DNA form, the CDR3 reads TGTGCCAGCAGCTTGGCGGGACTAGGCCCCCAAGAGACCCAGTACTTC. The V call is TRBV5-4, the J call TRBJ2-5, with 8 bases that match TRBD2. Trimming removed 0 bases from V and 1 base from J; junction bases left unmatched: 5. Germline V gives CDR1 SGHNT, CDR2 YYREEE (reference sequence). The CDR3 totals 16 residues.

The chain is built from TRBV4-2 and TRBJ2-7; 13 nucleotides agree with TRBD2. The CDR3 loop spans 15 amino acids. After removal of 8 bases from V and 2 bases from J, the junction contained 6 bases not matched to a gene. Germline lookup yields CDR1 LGHNA and CDR2 YNFKEQ. CDR3: CASSPGTSGTYEQYF. CDR3 nucleotide sequence: TGTGCCAGCTCACCCGGGACTAGCGGGACCTACGAGCAGTACTTC.

J is TRBJ2-2 and V is TRBV5-6; D call uncertain. Germline V lookup: CDR1 SGHDT, CDR2 YYEEEE. The CDR3 has 13 amino acids. Trimming pared 2 bases from V and 3 bases from J, leaving 5 bases between. The CDR3 sequence is CASSFQYTGELFF. CDR3 DNA: TGTGCCAGCAGCTTCCAGTACACCGGGGAGCTGTTTTTT.

The rearrangement joins TRBV7-2 to TRBJ1-1; 9 positions match TRBD1. The CDR3 consists of 14 residues. V was pared by 4 bases and J by 3 bases, with 3 bases of the junction left unmatched. Germline CDR1 and CDR2: SGHTA and FQGNSA. In DNA, the CDR3 is TGTGCCAGCAGCTCACAGGGGGCGGACACTGAAGCTTTCTTT. Translated: CASSSQGADTEAFF.